Presented here are 13 T cell receptor beta chains from one specimen sequenced in a study of cytomegalovirus exposure and HLA in healthy donors. The PCR made use of 60 Vbeta and 13 Jbeta primers. The method was immunoSEQ multiplex PCR; TCRdb's version includes in-frame clones alone and lacks a portion of them. Among approximately 250,000 clones listed, 85% were seen once. Sequencing was carried out using PBMCs. The source of these receptors is a girl aged 2 to 9 in good health and CMV-seronegative.

The V and J genes are TRBV4-2 and TRBJ2-4, with 7 bases that match TRBD2. The germline CDR1 and CDR2 sequences are LGHNA and YNFKEQ. CDR3 length: 19 amino acids. With V trimmed by 0 bases and J by 2 bases, 13 bases remained unmatched. The CDR3 here is CASSQDRASAGSSKNIQYF. Written as DNA, the CDR3 is TGTGCCAGCAGCCAAGACAGGGCATCAGCGGGGTCATCCAAAAACATTCAGTACTTC.

This chain connects TRBV29-1 to TRBJ2-6, with D maybe TRBD2 (6 bases). V dropped 8 bases and J dropped 1 base, with 15 bases sitting between them. CDR1 and CDR2 from the germline V gene are SQVTM and ANQGSEA. CDR3 length equals 15 residues. The CDR3 nucleotides read TGCAGCTTTACTGGGGGGACTTCTGGGGCCAACGTCCTGACTTTC. Amino acid sequence: CSFTGGTSGANVLTF.

This chain uses TRBV27 with TRBJ1-5; perhaps TRBD1 as D (6 bases). The CDR3 is made up of 16 amino acids. CDR1 is MNHEY and CDR2 is SMNVEV in the germline V gene (reference sequence). V was trimmed by 5 bases and J by 5 bases, leaving 19 bases between them. The CDR3 loop is CASSPYRDGGHQPQHF. The DNA for the CDR3 is TGTGCCAGCAGTCCCTACAGGGACGGGGGGCATCAGCCCCAGCATTTT.

The chain links TRBV6-1 to TRBJ1-3; D is unclear. The germline V gene has CDR1 MNHNS and CDR2 SASEGT. The V and J ends lost 11 bases and 0 bases respectively, with 11 bases between them. The CDR3 length is 13 residues. The CDR3 DNA reads as TGTGCCTTATCAGGAAGCTCTGGAAACACCATATATTTT. Its translation is CALSGSSGNTIYF.

The chain couples TRBV2 to TRBJ2-5; 10 bases are shared with TRBD2. This CDR3 is built from 16 residues. V dropped 6 bases and J dropped 0; count of bases not matched to a gene: 7. Germline V CDR1 and CDR2: SNHLY, FYNNEI. The CDR3 sequence: CASRGLAGAHQETQYF. In DNA form, the CDR3 reads TGTGCCAGCAGAGGCCTAGCGGGGGCACACCAAGAGACCCAGTACTTC.

This chain uses TRBV7-8 with TRBJ1-1; D perhaps matches TRBD1 (5 bases). Germline V CDR1 and CDR2: SGHVS, FQNEAQ. The CDR3 spans 14 residues. Trimming cost V 2 bases and J 3 bases, with 10 bases left between them. The CDR3 region is CASSLLVRDTEAFF. The CDR3 nucleotides are TGTGCCAGCAGCTTACTCGTCAGGGACACTGAAGCTTTCTTT.

The chain employs TRBV5-4 and TRBJ2-7, with 15 bases lining up with TRBD2. The CDR3 has 15 residues. Germline trimming cut 2 bases from V and 7 bases from J; bases unmatched to any gene: 4. CDR1 SGHNT and CDR2 YYREEE come from the germline V gene (reference sequence). As DNA, the CDR3 is TGTGCCAGCAGCTTTTCCGGACTAGCGGGAGGGGAGCAGTACTTC. It encodes CASSFSGLAGGEQYF.

V gene TRBV27 combines with J gene TRBJ2-7; 8 positions agree with TRBD1. V was pared by 5 bases and J by 1 base, with 4 bases of the junction left unmatched. Germline values: CDR1 MNHEY, CDR2 SMNVEV (reference sequence). The CDR3 is made up of 14 amino acids. This CDR3 is CASSAGTGSYEQYF. CDR3 sequence (DNA): TGTGCCAGCAGTGCCGGGACAGGTTCCTACGAGCAGTACTTC.

Note on this clone: The junction differs from germline at one of its ends, possibly a read error. The rearrangement joins TRBV7-9 to TRBJ1-4; TRBD1 matches 7 bases. Germline V gene data show CDR1 as SEHNR and CDR2 as FQNEAQ (reference sequence). CDR3 size: 17 residues. The CDR3: CSSSFTGTERTNEKLFF. CDR3 bases: TGTTCCAGCAGCTTCACCGGGACAGAGAGGACTAATGAAAAACTGTTTTTT.

The chain employs TRBV11-2 and TRBJ1-3; D uncertain. CDR1 and CDR2 from the germline V gene are SGHAT and FQNNGV. CDR3 length: 14 residues. Trimming took off 3 bases at V and 0 bases at J, with 6 bases between the two ends. The CDR3 spells CASSLAASGNTIYF. In DNA, the CDR3 is TGTGCCAGCAGCTTGGCGGCCTCTGGAAACACCATATATTTT.

The rearrangement joins TRBV2 to TRBJ2-5; maybe TRBD2 (6 bases). The CDR3 spans 14 residues. Germline CDR1 reads SNHLY; CDR2 reads FYNNEI. V gave up 6 bases and J gave up 1 base, with 12 bases separating them. CDR3 in amino acids: CASRWGLSQETQYF. The CDR3 nucleotides read TGTGCCAGCAGATGGGGACTCTCCCAAGAGACCCAGTACTTC.

The CDR3 sequence is CASSEAVPGLDGYTF. As DNA, the CDR3 is TGTGCCAGCAGTGAAGCTGTCCCAGGCCTCGATGGCTACACCTTC. V usage is TRBV6-1 and J usage is TRBJ1-2; D unresolved. Trimming pared 0 bases from V and 6 bases from J, leaving 14 bases between. From germline, CDR1 is MNHNS and CDR2 SASEGT. The CDR3 is made up of 15 amino acids.

This clone was seen more than once but under ten times. This sequence joins TRBV21-1 and TRBJ2-1; the table names TRBD1, a call not compared with the DNA. TRBV21-1 has pseudogene status. The CDR3 contains 17 residues. The CDR3 loop is CASSKGLTGALYNEQFF. The CDR3 DNA reads as TGTGCCAGCAGCAAAGGCTTAACAGGGGCCCTATACAATGAGCAGTTCTTC.